This T cell receptor (beta chain) emerged from a study of blood T cell repertoires in COVID-19. About the research overall: There were acute and convalescent COVID-19 samples, and they came from the United States, Italy and Spain. T cells, B-cell-depleted T cells, or PBMCs supplied cDNA or gDNA.

The CDR3 length is 14 residues. Germline-derived CDR1 and CDR2 are SGHRS and YFSETQ. The ends were cut back, 1 base at V and 4 bases at J, with 11 bases in the middle. Authors' processing steps: From reference gene primer amplification, estimates of nucleated cell counts were derived. Sequenced by immunoSEQ multiplex PCR; TCRdb stores in-frame clones only, minus some. V, J and clone size derive from that table, while D and trimming were established from the DNA sequence. The table has more than 95,000 clones, more than 75% seen once. The origin of this receptor is a human donor in a cohort sampled during active COVID-19. Specimen: peripheral blood. The chain combines TRBV5-1 with TRBJ2-5; D unresolved. The CDR3 DNA reads TGCGCCAGCAGCTTGTCACGCTACCTAGAGACCCAGTACTTC. Its protein product is CASSLSRYLETQYF. Supplemented by reference TRBV5-1 and TRBJ2-5, the full variable domain reads KAGVTQTPRYLIKTRGQQVTLSCSPISGHRSVSWYQQTPGQGLQFLFEYFSETQRNKGNFPGRFSGRQFSNSRSEMNVSTLELGDSALYLCASSLSRYLETQYFGPGTRLLVL.